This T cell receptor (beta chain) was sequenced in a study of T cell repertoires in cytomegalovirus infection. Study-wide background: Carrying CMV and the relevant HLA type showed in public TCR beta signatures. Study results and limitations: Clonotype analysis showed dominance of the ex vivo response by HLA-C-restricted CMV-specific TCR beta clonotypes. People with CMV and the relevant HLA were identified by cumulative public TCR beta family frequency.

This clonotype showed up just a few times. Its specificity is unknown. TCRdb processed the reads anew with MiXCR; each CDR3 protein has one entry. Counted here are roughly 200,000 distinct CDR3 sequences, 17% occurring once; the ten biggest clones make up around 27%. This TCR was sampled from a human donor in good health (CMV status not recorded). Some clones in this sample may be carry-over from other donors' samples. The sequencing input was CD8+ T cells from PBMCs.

The CDR3 DNA sequence: TGTGCCAGCAGTTCTGACCCGGACTCATACTCTGGAAACACCATATATTTT. It specifies CASSSDPDSYSGNTIYF. The genes are TRBV5-8 and TRBJ1-3; D gene ambiguous. CDR3 length equals 17 residues. The germline CDR1 and CDR2 sequences are SGHTS and YDEGEE. V lost 5 bases, J lost 0 bases, and 18 bases lay in between. Complete variable domain (other parts from reference TRBV5-8 and TRBJ1-3): EAGVTQSPTHLIKTRGQQATLRCSPISGHTSVYWYQQALGLGLQFLLWYDEGEERNRGNFPPRFSGRQFPNYSSELNVNALELEDSALYLCASSSDPDSYSGNTIYFGEGSWLTVV.